This T cell receptor beta chain was sequenced for a study of blood T cell repertoires in COVID-19. About the research overall: T cells, B-cell-depleted T cells, or PBMCs provided the cDNA or gDNA that served as material.

Data came from immunoSEQ multiplex PCR; TCRdb stores just in-frame clones and leaves some out. Of approximately 140,000 clones listed, approximately 86% are singletons. CDR1 is LNHDA, CDR2 SQIVND, per germline (reference sequence). Trimming removed 4 bases from V and 0 bases from J; junction bases left unmatched: 9. The length of the CDR3 is 19 residues. V and J are TRBV19 and TRBJ2-1; 13 bases are a match to TRBD2. Sequencing used peripheral blood. The sequence came from a woman in her thirties or forties with active or convalescent COVID-19. CDR3 region: CASSNVLGLAGSSYNEQFF. CDR3 DNA sequence: TGTGCCAGTAGTAATGTCTTGGGACTAGCGGGAAGCTCCTACAATGAGCAGTTCTTC.